This T cell receptor beta chain was captured by sequencing in a study of control samples from healthy donors and cancer patients. Trimming removed 8 bases from V and 2 bases from J; junction bases left unmatched: 11. CDR3 length: 17 amino acids. CDR1 and CDR2 from the germline V gene are LGHDT and YNNKEL (reference sequence). Profiling relied on immunoSEQ multiplex PCR, and the TCRdb table lists in-frame clones only, not all of them. Seen here are approximately 65,000 clones, just under 90% observed once, and the top ten hold under 20%. The sequence derives from a man aged 60 to 75 with lung cancer. The material sequenced was PBMCs. The chain is built from TRBV3-1 (or the pseudogene TRBV3-2) and TRBJ2-2, with 10 bases lining up with TRBD2. The DNA for the CDR3 is TGTGCCAGCCTCAGTGCGCCTAGCGGGGGAAACACCGGGGAGCTGTTTTTT. The encoded protein is CASLSAPSGGNTGELFF.